A single sample is the source of the 8 T cell receptor beta chains below, sequenced in a study of CD8+CD57+ T cells in acquired aplastic anemia. Investigators profiled TCR beta VDJ and CDR3 from genomic DNA template. MiXCR was run by TCRdb on the reads, yielding one entry per CDR3 protein. The table shows about 160,000 distinct CDR3 sequences, with around 40% occurring only once. Sequenced: sorted CD4+, CD8+, or CD8+CD57+ T cells (not recorded which) from PBMCs. Source of these receptors: a human donor in good health.

This clonotype was seen a few times. The chain couples TRBV9 to TRBJ1-1; D is ambiguous. Germline assignment: CDR1 SGDLS and CDR2 YYNGEE. The ends were cut back, 4 bases at V and 1 base at J, with 5 bases in the middle. The CDR3 is 12 residues long. CDR3 DNA sequence: TGTGCCAGCAGCCCGACGAACACTGAAGCTTTCTTT. It yields the protein CASSPTNTEAFF.

The chain combines TRBV2 with TRBJ2-7, with 9 positions matching TRBD1. The CDR3 has 15 residues. The V segment lost 7 bases and the J segment 5 bases; nucleotides outside the gene matches: 12. Germline lookup yields CDR1 SNHLY and CDR2 FYNNEI. CDR3 residues: CASIPPGTGSHEQYF. CDR3 nucleotide sequence: TGTGCCAGCATCCCCCCCGGGACAGGGAGCCACGAGCAGTACTTC.

J is TRBJ2-1 and V is TRBV7-7, with D possibly TRBD1 on 6 matching bases. Germline CDR1 and CDR2: SSHAT and FNYEAQ (reference sequence). This CDR3 is built from 13 residues. The CDR3: CATTWRQDNEQFF. CDR3 bases: TGTGCTACAACCTGGCGACAGGACAATGAGCAGTTCTTC.

The V call is TRBV10-3, the J call TRBJ1-6; 9 bases map to TRBD1. This CDR3 has 14 amino acids. Germline V gene sequence: CDR1 ENHRY, CDR2 SYGVKD. Germline trimming cut 5 bases from V and 7 bases from J; bases unmatched to any gene: 3. This CDR3 reads CAISPGQGNSPLHF. The CDR3 DNA sequence: TGTGCCATCAGTCCGGGACAGGGAAATTCACCCCTCCACTTT.

This clonotype was detected ten times or more. The chain employs TRBV20-1 and TRBJ2-3, with D perhaps TRBD2 (5 bases). V lost 3 bases, J lost 11 bases, and 12 bases lay in between. Germline loops: CDR1 DFQATT, CDR2 SNEGSKA (reference sequence). This CDR3 is 11 amino acids long. CDR3 nucleotides: TGCAGTGCTAGGTGGGGAGAGGGGCAGTATTTT. Encoded protein: CSARWGEGQYF.

In this sample, this clonotype turned up many times. J is TRBJ2-7 and V is TRBV20-1; tentatively, D is TRBD1 (5 bases). V gave up 0 bases and J gave up 6 bases, with 18 bases separating them. This CDR3 contains 15 residues. Germline CDR1 DFQATT, CDR2 SNEGSKA (reference sequence). The CDR3 coding sequence is TGCAGTGCTAGAGATGGGGCAGCTGGGTCCATCGAGCAGTACTTC. Translated: CSARDGAAGSIEQYF.

This clonotype was recorded once. The gene calls are TRBV25-1 and TRBJ2-1; no clear D gene. V was pared by 2 bases and J by 8 bases, with 10 bases between. The CDR3 totals 13 residues. The germline gives CDR1 MGHDK, CDR2 SYGVNS. The CDR3: CASSEIARDEQFF. CDR3 DNA sequence: TGTGCCAGCAGTGAAATCGCCCGGGATGAGCAGTTCTTC.

About this clonotype itself: Its ends do not fully match the called genes, so a read error is possible. The J gene is TRBJ2-5, the V gene TRBV2, with D possibly matching TRBD2 (5 bases). Germline values: CDR1 SNHLY, CDR2 FYNNEI. The CDR3 runs to 14 residues. In DNA form, the CDR3 reads TGTGCCAGCAGTGAGATAGTAGCGAGGTTCCCTTATGACTTC. Protein sequence: CASSEIVARFPYDF. Drawing the rest from reference TRBV2 and TRBJ2-5, the complete variable domain is EPEVTQTPSHQVTQMGQEVILRCVPISNHLYFYWYRQILGQKVEFLVSFYNNEISEKSEIFDDQFSVERPDGSNFTLKIRSTKLEDSAMYFCASSEIVARFPYDFGPGTRLLVL.